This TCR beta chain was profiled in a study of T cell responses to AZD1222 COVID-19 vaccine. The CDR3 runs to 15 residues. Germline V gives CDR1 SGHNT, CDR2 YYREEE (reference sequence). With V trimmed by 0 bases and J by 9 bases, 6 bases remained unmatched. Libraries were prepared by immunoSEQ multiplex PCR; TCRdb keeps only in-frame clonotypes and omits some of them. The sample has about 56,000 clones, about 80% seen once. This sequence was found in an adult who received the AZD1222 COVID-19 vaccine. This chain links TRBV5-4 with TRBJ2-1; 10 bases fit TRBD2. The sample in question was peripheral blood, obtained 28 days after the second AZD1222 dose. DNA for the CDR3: TGTGCCAGCAGCTTGGATGCTAGCGGGAGCGGTGAGCAGTTCTTC. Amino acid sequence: CASSLDASGSGEQFF.